The 21 T cell receptor beta chains listed next were all sequenced from one sample in a study of T cell clonality in common variable immunodeficiency. Produced via immunoSEQ multiplex PCR; TCRdb's table is partial and in-frame only. The sample contains about 47,000 clones, none of them singletons. Input material: peripheral blood mononuclear cells. Receptors originate from a person aged 18 to 69 in good health.

This clone was seen at least ten times. The read ends 3 residues before the CDR3 terminus; that terminus is restored from the germline J gene. The chain uses TRBV30 and TRBJ1-2; D is ambiguous. CDR3 size: 15 residues. Trimming left V 2 bases short and J 1 base short, with 14 bases between. Germline V CDR1 and CDR2: GTSNPN, SVGIG (reference sequence). This CDR3 is CAWSPRTLYNYGYTF. Incomplete CDR3 DNA: TGTGCCTGGAGTCCTAGGACTCTTTATAACTATGGC.

This clone occurred a few times. Read sequence stops 3 residues before the CDR3 end, and the germline J gene provides the missing end. This rearrangement joins TRBV19 to TRBJ2-4; D unclear. Germline-derived CDR1 and CDR2 are LNHDA and SQIVND (reference sequence). The CDR3 has 11 amino acids. The covered CDR3 bases are TGTGCCAGTAGCGAGCTCTATGGT. Encoded protein: CASSELYG. The whole CDR3 protein reads CASSELYGQYF.

This clone was picked up many times. An end of the junction differs from the germline gene, which may be a read error. The read finishes 3 residues shy of the CDR3 end, and the germline J gene is used to complete it. The chain couples TRBV4-2 to TRBJ2-5; TRBD1 matches 10 bases. The CDR3 consists of 17 residues. Germline V CDR1 and CDR2: LGHNA, YNFKEQ. The CDR3 reads CASSQDLGQGTGETQYF. CDR3 DNA (partial): TGCGCCAGCAGCCAAGACTTGGGACAGGGGACGGGAGAGACC.

This clone was found many times. Coverage ceases 3 residues before the CDR3 finishes, and the germline J gene fills in the end. V gene TRBV18 combines with J gene TRBJ1-1; 9 bases fit TRBD1. The CDR3 consists of 14 residues. V lost 3 bases and J lost 4; bases outside the gene matches: 3. Germline V gene data show CDR1 as KGHSH and CDR2 as LQKENI. The DNA read from the CDR3 is TGTGCCAGCTCACCTCGACAGGGGGGCACTGAA. Amino acid sequence: CASSPRQGGTE. The CDR3 as a whole reads CASSPRQGGTEAFF.

This clone was seen many times. The CDR3 end lies 3 residues beyond the end of the read and is filled in from the germline J gene. J is TRBJ2-1 and V is TRBV19, with D tentatively TRBD1 (6 bases). Trimming stripped 8 bases from V and 0 bases from J, with 17 bases between. The CDR3 is 16 residues long. CDR1 LNHDA and CDR2 SQIVND come from the germline V gene (reference sequence). The CDR3 reads CASFTTGTSSYNEQFF. CDR3 DNA, as far as it was read: TGTGCCAGTTTCACTACAGGGACCAGCTCCTACAATGAG.

This clone was detected many times. The CDR3: CSALDRVNSYEQYF. The part of the CDR3 DNA that was read is TGCAGTGCTCTAGACAGGGTCAACTCCTACGAG. The chain uses TRBV20-1 and TRBJ2-7; 7 bases are a match to TRBD1. Sequencing ends 3 residues short of the CDR3 end; the germline J gene provides the rest. Trimming at V came to 5 bases and at J to 0 bases, leaving 7 bases not matched to a gene. This CDR3 comprises 14 residues. Germline-derived CDR1 and CDR2 are DFQATT and SNEGSKA (reference sequence).

The table lists this clone with a few counts. The sequenced part of the CDR3 DNA is TGCGCCAGCATGCGCGGGGGTTCAGATACG. Encoded protein: CASMRGGSDT. The whole CDR3 protein is CASMRGGSDTQYF. The chain employs TRBV5-1 and TRBJ2-3, with 7 bases matching TRBD2. The read ends 3 residues before the CDR3 terminus; that terminus is restored from the germline J gene. Germline assignment: CDR1 SGHRS and CDR2 YFSETQ. The CDR3 totals 13 residues. The J segment lost 4 bases and the V segment lost 6 bases, leaving 5 bases of the junction unmatched.

There are many counts of this clone. The CDR3 goes on 3 residues after the read ends, and that part is filled in from the germline J gene. The chain couples TRBV30 to TRBJ1-2; D might be TRBD1 (5 bases). Germline loops: CDR1 GTSNPN, CDR2 SVGIG (reference sequence). The CDR3 is 13 residues long. Trimming cost V 2 bases and J 2 bases, with 9 bases left between them. This chain's CDR3 is CAWSPGGNYGYTF. CDR3 bases read: TGTGCCTGGAGTCCGGGGGGAAACTATGGC.

This clone was counted at least ten times. The sequenced fragment ends 3 residues before the CDR3 boundary, so the rest is inferred from the germline J gene. This sequence joins TRBV20-1 and TRBJ1-2; TRBD1 aligns across 9 bases. The junction had 14 bases not matched to a gene; V was cut back by 2 bases and J by 7 bases. Germline CDR1 is DFQATT and CDR2 is SNEGSKA (reference sequence). The length of the CDR3 is 16 residues. CDR3 region: CSARPTPGRGQGGYTF. CDR3 DNA, as far as it was read: TGCAGTGCTAGACCCACTCCCGGCCGGGGACAGGGTGGC.

Points on this clone: The read ends 3 residues before the CDR3 terminus; that terminus is restored from the germline J gene. This chain connects TRBV2 to TRBJ2-1; TRBD2 agrees at 10 bases. V gave up 3 bases and J gave up 9 bases; unmatched junction bases: 8. This CDR3 is built from 15 residues. Germline V gene sequence: CDR1 SNHLY, CDR2 FYNNEI. The CDR3 DNA, read in part, is TGTGCCAGCAGTGATGAGCGGGGGGGCCTCGGTGAG. As protein: CASSDERGGLGE. The full CDR3 sequence reads CASSDERGGLGEQFF.

Many counts were recorded for this clone. Sequencing ends 3 residues short of the CDR3 end; the germline J gene provides the rest. The V and J genes are TRBV10-3 and TRBJ2-5; no firm D call. This CDR3 comprises 13 residues. CDR1 and CDR2 from the germline V gene are ENHRY and SYGVKD. Trimming stripped 6 bases from V and 4 bases from J, with 12 bases between. The CDR3 loop reads CAISDPVAETQYF. The CDR3 DNA, read in part, is TGTGCCATCAGCGATCCTGTGGCAGAGACC.

Regarding this clone: The CDR3 is cut off 3 residues early in the read; its end comes from the germline J gene. The V and J genes are TRBV7-6 and TRBJ2-1, with TRBD2 identical over 14 bases. Germline CDR1 SGHVS, CDR2 FNYEAQ. V trimming: 5 bases; J trimming: 9 bases; junction bases outside the gene matches: 9. The CDR3 has 16 residues. The covered CDR3 bases are TGTGCCAGCAGCATAGGGACTAGCGGGGGCAATAGTGAG. It specifies CASSIGTSGGNSE. In full, the CDR3 reads CASSIGTSGGNSEQFF.

There are many counts of this clone. The missing CDR3 end, 3 residues past where the read stops, is filled in from the germline J gene. The chain combines TRBV19 with TRBJ2-2; 7 nucleotides align to TRBD2. There are 15 residues in the CDR3. Germline CDR1 is LNHDA and CDR2 is SQIVND (reference sequence). V dropped 11 bases and J dropped 4; count of bases not matched to a gene: 13. The CDR3 sequence is CAAGVGAGSTGELFF. Partial CDR3 DNA: TGTGCCGCCGGAGTGGGAGCGGGGAGCACCGGGGAG.

This clone was seen only a few times. The read terminates 3 residues ahead of where the CDR3 ends, so the germline J gene completes it. V usage is TRBV20-1 and J usage is TRBJ2-3; weak D call: TRBD2 (5 bases). Deletions cut 3 bases from V and 2 bases from J, with 6 bases between. The CDR3 spans 12 residues. The germline gives CDR1 DFQATT, CDR2 SNEGSKA (reference sequence). Partial CDR3 DNA: TGCAGTGCTAGGAGGGCCACAGATACG. Residues: CSARRATDT. The whole CDR3 sequence reads CSARRATDTQYF.

Concerning this clone itself: Sequencing ends 3 residues short of the CDR3 end; the germline J gene provides the rest. V gene TRBV18 combines with J gene TRBJ1-3; 8 bases match TRBD1. Germline CDR1 KGHSH, CDR2 LQKENI. The length of the CDR3 is 16 residues. The J segment lost 4 bases and the V segment lost 1 base, leaving 6 bases of the junction unmatched. The CDR3 bases that were read are TGTGCCAGCTCACCACTTGCACAGGGGGACGGAAACACC. This translates into CASSPLAQGDGNT. The entire CDR3 is CASSPLAQGDGNTIYF.

At least ten counts were recorded for this clone. The read stops 3 residues short of the end of the CDR3; the missing end is completed from the germline J gene. V usage is TRBV5-1 and J usage is TRBJ1-1, with no clear D. This CDR3 has 16 residues. In germline, CDR1 is SGHRS, CDR2 YFSETQ. Between the trimmed V and J ends, which lost 0 bases and 4 bases, there was a span of 16 bases. This chain's CDR3 is CASSLVGPVGATEAFF. CDR3 DNA, as far as it was read: TGCGCCAGCAGCTTGGTTGGTCCGGTGGGCGCCACTGAA.

This clone showed up many times. The CDR3 end is not reached by the read, which stops 3 residues before it; the germline J gene fills it in. This chain links TRBV30 with TRBJ2-5, with TRBD1 matching over 9 bases. This CDR3 has 15 amino acids. Germline values: CDR1 GTSNPN, CDR2 SVGIG (reference sequence). V was clipped by 4 bases and J by 4 bases; unmatched bases: 10. CDR3 in amino acids: CAWTQGQGRPETQYF. The DNA read from the CDR3 is TGTGCCTGGACTCAAGGACAGGGGCGTCCAGAGACC.

In this sample, this clone turned up many times. The read terminates 3 residues ahead of where the CDR3 ends, so the germline J gene completes it. This sequence joins TRBV11-2 and TRBJ2-2, with D maybe TRBD2 (5 bases). Germline V CDR1 and CDR2: SGHAT, FQNNGV. Trimming left V 6 bases short and J 5 bases short, with 7 bases between. The CDR3 has 12 residues. The CDR3 is CASRIATGELFF. The sequenced CDR3 bases are TGTGCCAGCAGGATAGCGACCGGGGAG.

As concerns this clone: The read comes to an end 3 residues before the CDR3 does, leaving the germline J gene to fill in the end. The J gene is TRBJ1-2, the V gene TRBV19, with TRBD1 matching over 7 bases. This CDR3 comprises 13 residues. CDR1 and CDR2 from the germline V gene are LNHDA and SQIVND (reference sequence). The DNA read from the CDR3 is TGTGCCAGTAGTATATCACAGGGGTTCGAC. This codes for CASSISQGFD. The entire CDR3 sequence reads CASSISQGFDYTF.

The table lists this clone with many counts. CDR3 residues: CAWRTGANYGYTF. The DNA read from the CDR3 is TGTGCCTGGAGGACAGGGGCGAACTATGGC. The genes are TRBV30 and TRBJ1-2, with 8 positions matching TRBD1. The read ends 3 residues early relative to the CDR3; the germline J gene fills the gap. CDR1 and CDR2 (germline): GTSNPN, SVGIG (reference sequence). Losses at the gene ends were 3 bases for V and 2 bases for J; bases not matched to a gene: 2. The CDR3 has 13 residues.

This clone was observed many times. The read ends 3 residues early relative to the CDR3; the germline J gene fills the gap. The chain joins TRBV20-1 to TRBJ2-3; TRBD2 matches 16 bases. Germline CDR1 DFQATT, CDR2 SNEGSKA (reference sequence). V lost 5 bases to trimming and J lost 1 base; unmatched junction nucleotides: 3. There are 16 residues in the CDR3. The CDR3 region is CSAPGTSGGGTDTQYF. CDR3 DNA, as far as it was read: TGCAGTGCTCCCGGGACTAGCGGGGGGGGCACAGATACG.